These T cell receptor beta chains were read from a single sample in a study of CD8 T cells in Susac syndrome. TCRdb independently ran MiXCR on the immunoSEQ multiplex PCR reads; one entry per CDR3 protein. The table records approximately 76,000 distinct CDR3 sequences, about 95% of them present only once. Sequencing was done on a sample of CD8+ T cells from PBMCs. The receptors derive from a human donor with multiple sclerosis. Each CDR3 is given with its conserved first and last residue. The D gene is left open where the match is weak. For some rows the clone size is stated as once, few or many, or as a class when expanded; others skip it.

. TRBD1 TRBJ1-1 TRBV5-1 CASSLGTGMNTEAFF TGCGCCAGCAGCTTGGGGACAGGTATGAACACTGAAGCTTTCTTT
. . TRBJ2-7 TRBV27 CASSISGEGEQYF TGTGCCAGCAGTATCTCTGGAGAGGGCGAGCAGTACTTC
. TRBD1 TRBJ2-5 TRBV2 CASSEGPGQHQETQYF TGTGCCAGCAGTGAAGGGCCGGGACAGCACCAAGAGACCCAGTACTTC
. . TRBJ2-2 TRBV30 CAWSVQGRVTGELFF TGTGCCTGGAGTGTGCAGGGGAGAGTAACCGGGGAGCTGTTTTTT
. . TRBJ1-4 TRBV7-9 CASSNPKALNEKLFF TGTGCCAGCAGCAACCCCAAAGCACTTAATGAAAAACTGTTTTTT
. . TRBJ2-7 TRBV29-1 CSVGTASSYEQYF TGCAGCGTCGGGACCGCCTCCTCCTACGAGCAGTACTTC
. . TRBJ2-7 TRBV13 CASRIHGGDSSYEQYF TGTGCCAGCAGGATCCACGGCGGGGACAGCTCCTACGAGCAGTACTTC
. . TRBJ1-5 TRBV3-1 CASSQDLETNQPQHF TGTGCCAGCAGCCAAGATCTGGAGACTAATCAGCCCCAGCATTTT
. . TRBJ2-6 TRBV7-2 CASSTEGLGANVLTF TGTGCCAGCAGCACAGAGGGTCTTGGGGCCAACGTCCTGACTTTC
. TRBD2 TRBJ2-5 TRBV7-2 CASRRGDYPRRETQYF TGTGCCAGCAGACGAGGGGACTACCCAAGGAGGGAGACCCAGTACTTC
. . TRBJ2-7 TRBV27 CASSFKWQQYF TGTGCCAGCAGTTTTAAGTGGCAGCAGTACTTC
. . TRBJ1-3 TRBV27 CASQGFGGERGNTIYF TGTGCCAGCCAGGGCTTTGGGGGGGAGCGTGGAAACACCATATATTTT
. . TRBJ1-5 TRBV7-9 CASSPFVGGSNQPQHF TGTGCCAGCAGCCCCTTCGTAGGGGGATCGAATCAGCCCCAGCATTTT
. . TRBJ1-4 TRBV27 CASRNWVGGEKLFF TGTGCCAGCAGGAACTGGGTAGGGGGTGAAAAACTGTTTTTT
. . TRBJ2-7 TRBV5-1 CASEDGLGDEQYF TGCGCCAGCGAGGACGGCTTAGGGGACGAGCAGTACTTC
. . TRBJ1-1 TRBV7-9 CAWAKDTEAFF TGTGCCTGGGCAAAGGACACTGAAGCTTTCTTT
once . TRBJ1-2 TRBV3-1 CASSQDPRQANYGYTF TGTGCCAGCAGCCAAGACCCCCGGCAGGCCAACTATGGCTACACCTTC
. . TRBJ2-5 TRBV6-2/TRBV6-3 CASSPPRTAYQETQYF TGTGCCAGCAGTCCACCCAGGACAGCGTACCAAGAGACCCAGTACTTC
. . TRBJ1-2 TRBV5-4 CASSLGVYGYTF TGTGCCAGCAGCTTGGGGGTTTACGGCTACACCTTC
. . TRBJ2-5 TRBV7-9 CASSAPPPLQETQYF TGTGCCAGCAGTGCTCCTCCTCCGCTCCAAGAGACCCAGTACTTC